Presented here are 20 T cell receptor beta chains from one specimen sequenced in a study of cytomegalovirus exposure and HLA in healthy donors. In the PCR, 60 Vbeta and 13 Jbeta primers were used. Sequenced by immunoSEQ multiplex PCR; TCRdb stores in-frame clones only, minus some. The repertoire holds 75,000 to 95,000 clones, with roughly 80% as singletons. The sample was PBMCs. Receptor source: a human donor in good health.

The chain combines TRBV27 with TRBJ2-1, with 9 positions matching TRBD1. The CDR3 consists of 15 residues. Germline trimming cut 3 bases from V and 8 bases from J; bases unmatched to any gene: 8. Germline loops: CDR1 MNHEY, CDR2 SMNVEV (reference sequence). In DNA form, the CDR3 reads TGTGCCAGCAGTTTTGTTGGGACAGGGAACGATGAGCAGTTCTTC. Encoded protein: CASSFVGTGNDEQFF.

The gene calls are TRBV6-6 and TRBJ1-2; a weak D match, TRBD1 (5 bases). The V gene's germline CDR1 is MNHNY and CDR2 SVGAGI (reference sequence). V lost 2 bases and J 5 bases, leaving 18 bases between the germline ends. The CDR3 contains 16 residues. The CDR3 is CASSYATGGEGYGYTF. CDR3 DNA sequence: TGTGCCAGCAGTTACGCTACAGGTGGGGAGGGGTATGGCTACACCTTC.

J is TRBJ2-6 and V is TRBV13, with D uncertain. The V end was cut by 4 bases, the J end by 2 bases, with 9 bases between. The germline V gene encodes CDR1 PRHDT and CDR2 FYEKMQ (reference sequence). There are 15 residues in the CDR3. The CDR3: CASSSHTTGANVLTF. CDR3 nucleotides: TGTGCCAGCAGCTCCCACACAACTGGGGCCAACGTCCTGACTTTC.

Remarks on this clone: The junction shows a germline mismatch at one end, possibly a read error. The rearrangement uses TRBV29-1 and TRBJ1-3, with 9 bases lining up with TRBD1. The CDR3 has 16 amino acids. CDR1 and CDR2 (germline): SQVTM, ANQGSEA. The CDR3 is CSVEGPTGGAGNTIYF. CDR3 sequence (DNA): TGCAGCGTGGAAGGCCCGACAGGGGGGGCTGGAAACACCATATATTTT.

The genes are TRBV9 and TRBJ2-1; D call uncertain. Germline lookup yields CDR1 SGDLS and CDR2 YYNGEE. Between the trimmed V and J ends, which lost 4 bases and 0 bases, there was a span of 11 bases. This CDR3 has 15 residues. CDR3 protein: CASSPTTSSYNEQFF. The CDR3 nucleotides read TGTGCCAGCAGCCCCACTACCAGCTCCTACAATGAGCAGTTCTTC.

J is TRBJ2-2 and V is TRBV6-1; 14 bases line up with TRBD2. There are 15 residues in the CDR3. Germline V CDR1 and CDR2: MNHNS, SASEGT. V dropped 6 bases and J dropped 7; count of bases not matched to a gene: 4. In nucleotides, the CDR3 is TGTGCCAGCAGAAGACTAGCGGGGGGGGGCGGGGAGCTGTTTTTT. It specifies CASRRLAGGGGELFF.

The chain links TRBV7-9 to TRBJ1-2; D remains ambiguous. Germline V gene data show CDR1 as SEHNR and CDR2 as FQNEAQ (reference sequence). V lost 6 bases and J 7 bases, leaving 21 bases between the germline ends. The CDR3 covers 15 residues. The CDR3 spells CASRPVSGNLGGYTF. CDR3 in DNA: TGTGCCAGCAGGCCGGTCTCCGGGAATTTAGGTGGCTACACCTTC.

As DNA, the CDR3 is TGTGCCTGGAGTGTTGAGGGATATCAGCCCCAGCATTTT. Its protein product is CAWSVEGYQPQHF. The chain joins TRBV30 to TRBJ1-5; D is unclear. CDR3 size: 13 residues. Germline V lookup: CDR1 GTSNPN, CDR2 SVGIG (reference sequence). Trimming removed 0 bases at V and 5 bases at J, with 8 bases between.

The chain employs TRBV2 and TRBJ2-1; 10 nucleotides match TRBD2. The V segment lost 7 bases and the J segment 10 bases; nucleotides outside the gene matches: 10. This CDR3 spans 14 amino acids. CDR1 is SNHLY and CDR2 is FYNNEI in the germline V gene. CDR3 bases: TGTGCCAGCATGAGGGAGAGCGGGGGGGCGGAGCAGTTCTTC. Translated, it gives CASMRESGGAEQFF.

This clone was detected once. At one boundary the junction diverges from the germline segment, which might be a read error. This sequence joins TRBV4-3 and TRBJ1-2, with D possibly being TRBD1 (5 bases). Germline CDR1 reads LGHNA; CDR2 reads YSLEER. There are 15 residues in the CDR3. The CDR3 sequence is CASSQDPAGRYGYPF. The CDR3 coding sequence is TGCGCCAGCAGCCAAGATCCGGCAGGGCGCTATGGCTACCCCTTC.

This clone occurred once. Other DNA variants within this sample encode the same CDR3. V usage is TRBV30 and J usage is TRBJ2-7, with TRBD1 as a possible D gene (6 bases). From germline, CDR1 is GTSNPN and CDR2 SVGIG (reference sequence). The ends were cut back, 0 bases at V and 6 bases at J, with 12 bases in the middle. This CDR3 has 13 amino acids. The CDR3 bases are TGTGCCTGGAGTGTAGGGCAGGGGTTCGAGCAGTACTTC. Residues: CAWSVGQGFEQYF.

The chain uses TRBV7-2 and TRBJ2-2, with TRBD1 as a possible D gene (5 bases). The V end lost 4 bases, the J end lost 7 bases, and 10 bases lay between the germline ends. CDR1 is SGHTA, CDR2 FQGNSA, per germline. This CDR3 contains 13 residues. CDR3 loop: CASSSTQVGELFF. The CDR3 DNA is TGTGCCAGCAGCTCGACACAGGTCGGGGAGCTGTTTTTT. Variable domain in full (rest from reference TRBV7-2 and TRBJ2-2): GAGVSQSPSNKVTEKGKDVELRCDPISGHTALYWYRQSLGQGLEFLIYFQGNSAPDKSGLPSDRFSAERTGGSVSTLTIQRTQQEDSAVYLCASSSTQVGELFFGEGSRLTVL.

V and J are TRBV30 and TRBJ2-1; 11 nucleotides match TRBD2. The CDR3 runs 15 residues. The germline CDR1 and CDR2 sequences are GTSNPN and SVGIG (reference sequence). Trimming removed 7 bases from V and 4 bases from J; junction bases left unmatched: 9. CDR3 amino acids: CASETSGGQYNEQFF. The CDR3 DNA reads TGTGCCTCCGAAACTAGCGGGGGTCAATACAATGAGCAGTTCTTC. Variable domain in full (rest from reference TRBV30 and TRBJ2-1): SQTIHQWPATLVQPVGSPLSLECTVEGTSNPNLYWYRQAAGRGLQLLFYSVGIGQISSEVPQNLSASRPQDRQFILSSKKLLLSDSGFYLCASETSGGQYNEQFFGPGTRLTVL.

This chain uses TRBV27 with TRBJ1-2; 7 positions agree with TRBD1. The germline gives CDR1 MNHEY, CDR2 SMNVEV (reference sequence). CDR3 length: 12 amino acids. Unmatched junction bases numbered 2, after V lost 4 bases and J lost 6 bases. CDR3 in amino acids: CASSSDRDGYTF. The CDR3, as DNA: TGTGCCAGCAGTTCCGACAGGGATGGCTACACCTTC.

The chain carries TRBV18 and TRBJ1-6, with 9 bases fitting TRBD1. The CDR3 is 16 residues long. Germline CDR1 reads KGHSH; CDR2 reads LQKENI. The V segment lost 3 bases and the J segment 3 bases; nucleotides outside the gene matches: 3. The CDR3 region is CASSPLGQGYNSPLHF. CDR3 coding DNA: TGTGCCAGCTCACCCCTGGGACAGGGCTATAATTCACCCCTCCACTTT.

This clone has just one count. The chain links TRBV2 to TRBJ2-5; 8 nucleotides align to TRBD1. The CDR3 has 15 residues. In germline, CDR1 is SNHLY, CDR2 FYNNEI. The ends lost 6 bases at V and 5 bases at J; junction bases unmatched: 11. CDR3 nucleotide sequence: TGTGCCAGCAGCTTGTGGACAGGGTATTCGGAGACCCAGTACTTC. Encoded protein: CASSLWTGYSETQYF.

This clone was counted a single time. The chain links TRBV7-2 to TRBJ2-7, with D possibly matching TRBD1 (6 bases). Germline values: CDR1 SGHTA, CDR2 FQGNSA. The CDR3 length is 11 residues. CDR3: CVGQGPYEQYF. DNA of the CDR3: TGTGTCGGCCAGGGGCCCTACGAGCAGTACTTC.

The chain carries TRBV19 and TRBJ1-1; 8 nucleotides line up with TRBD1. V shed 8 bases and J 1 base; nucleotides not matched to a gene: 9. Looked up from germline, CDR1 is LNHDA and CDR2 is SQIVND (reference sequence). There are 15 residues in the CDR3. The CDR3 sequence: CASEWTGTGNTEAFF. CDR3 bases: TGTGCCAGTGAATGGACCGGGACAGGGAACACTGAAGCTTTCTTT.

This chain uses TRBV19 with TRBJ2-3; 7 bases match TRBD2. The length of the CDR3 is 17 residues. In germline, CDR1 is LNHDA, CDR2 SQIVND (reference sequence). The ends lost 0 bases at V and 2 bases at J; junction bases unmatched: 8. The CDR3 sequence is CASSIEAFGGYTDTQYF. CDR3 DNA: TGTGCCAGTAGTATAGAGGCCTTCGGGGGGTACACAGATACGCAGTATTTT. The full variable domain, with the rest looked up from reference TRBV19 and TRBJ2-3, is DGGITQSPKYLFRKEGQNVTLSCEQNLNHDAMYWYRQDPGQGLRLIYYSQIVNDFQKGDIAEGYSVSREKKESFPLTVTSAQKNPTAFYLCASSIEAFGGYTDTQYFGPGTRLTVL.

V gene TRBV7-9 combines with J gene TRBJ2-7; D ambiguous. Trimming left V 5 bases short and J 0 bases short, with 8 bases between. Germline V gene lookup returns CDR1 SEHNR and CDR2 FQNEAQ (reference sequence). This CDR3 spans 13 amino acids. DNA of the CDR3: TGTGCCAGCAGCCCACAGTCCTCCTACGAGCAGTACTTC. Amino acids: CASSPQSSYEQYF.